This paragraph reports one T cell receptor beta chain. Its antigen is unknown. Base qualities are not provided; no much larger clone lies one nucleotide away. Library construction relied on the immunoSEQ multiplex PCR assay. For the multiplex PCR, a mixture combining 60 forward primers for TCR Vbeta segments and 13 reverse primers for TCR Jbeta segments was used. Amplification of the CDR3 region of rearranged TCR beta genes was performed with a multiplex PCR assay on genomic DNA. The amplified TCR beta libraries were sequenced on the Illumina HiSeq System as 87-base-pair reads. In the original analysis: Across the 666 repertoires, a later analysis counted 78 million or so unique TCR beta chains, 9.5 million to 12 million of which were shared by at least two donors. A nearest-neighbor algorithm error-corrected the raw reads and collapsed the reads into unique sequences, merging closely related sequences to remove PCR and sequencing errors. To assign V, D and J gene segments, CDR3 sequences were aligned to IMGT reference sequences. For a sequence to be retained, at least a six-nucleotide match to both a V gene segment and a J gene segment was required. Rearrangements were classified as productive when the CDR3 lacked stop codons and remained in frame with V and J, and all other rearrangements were classified as non-productive. CDR3 was defined according to IMGT convention as the region running from the second conserved V-encoded cysteine to the conserved J-encoded phenylalanine. The earlier analysis of about 590 of the donors excluded sequences that lacked an unambiguous match to a single V gene segment. In an earlier analysis of approximately 610 of the donors, V segments were called functional above 56.7% productive rearrangements and were called segregating when the between-donor standard deviation exceeded 5%. To diagnose cytomegalovirus status from the catalog of TCR beta chain sequences, a statistical classification framework was built. A later analysis assigned V and J genes by comparing TCR nucleotide sequences with IMGT/GENE-DB human TR gene sequences. The TCRdist pipeline was used in a later analysis to assign CDR3 sequences and most-parsimonious VDJ recombination scenarios. In a later analysis, each TCR beta chain was defined by its CDR3 amino acid sequence together with its V-gene family, and reads without a unique V-gene family were excluded. To address suspected cross-contamination and a sequencing artifact, a later analysis removed several hundred highly shared, low-generation-probability nucleotide sequences. A later analysis calculated a clonal expansion index for each public chain from normalized within-repertoire ranks of inferred template counts. In a later analysis, generation probabilities were computed using a VDJ recombination model fitted to out-of-frame rearrangements, and the results were checked against IGoR. Hypergeometric tests were used in a later analysis to score TCR-TCR, TCR-HLA and TCR-CMV co-occurrence, with a repertoire-size bias correction applied to the TCR pairs. A later analysis estimated false discovery rates by permuting HLA or CMV assignments 20 times. A later analysis grouped co-occurring TCRs with DBSCAN, adding TCRdist sequence similarity when clustering within HLA-allele-positive subsets. Co-occurrence clustering excluded repertoires with fewer than 30,000 or more than 120,000 public chains, plus five with anomalous nucleotide sharing. The immuneACCESS repertoire file appears here via TCRdb, limited to in-frame rearrangements. These files lack a portion of the clones; in checked studies, under half of the deficit traces to unresolved V genes, and the cause of the others is not known. That table supplies the V and J calls and clone size; D and trimming were determined from the DNA. The sample table records tens of thousands of clones; roughly 77% of these occur just once. Together, the top ten hold approximately 7.9% of the sample.

The record originates from a study of cytomegalovirus exposure and HLA in healthy donors (dated by TCRdb to the late 2010s). Background for the entire study: According to an earlier analysis of around 600 of the donors, about 170 million T cells yielded roughly 110 million unique TCR beta sequences and less than 300 Gb of sequence data. Roughly 300 gigabases of sequencing data and around 85 million unique TCR sequences made up an early release that covered 640 HLA-typed donors. Among the roughly 400 genotyped donors, approximately 76% belonged to the genetic ancestry cluster associated with self-reported Caucasian donors. The study was designed to test whether signatures of past pathogen exposure could be identified by cataloging public T cell receptors. Using immunosequencing, the study profiled T cell repertoires from about 620 subjects and related those repertoires to cytomegalovirus serostatus. In addition to the first cohort of about 650 subjects, a separate validation cohort of over 90 different subjects was used. The study combined high-throughput TCR immunosequencing, statistical association of individual TCRs with disease status, and machine learning to predict cytomegalovirus infection status. In a later analysis, previously published TCR beta repertoires from 550 to 700 donors were re-analyzed and high-resolution HLA genotyping was added so that TCR occurrence patterns could be studied. The later analysis used no new phenotypic data to find candidate immune exposures, relying instead on TCR beta sequences and their occurrence across donors. To decide whether each TCR beta V gene segment behaved as functional or pseudogenic, an earlier analysis of approximately 620 of the donors relied on high-throughput TCR beta sequencing. Donor age, sex, ethnicity and CMV serostatus were collected together with the repertoire data. A later genetic analysis took genome-wide SNP genotypes for about 55% of the roughly 700 donors and used that subset as a discovery cohort. All discovery cohort repertoires had been generated on a single sequencing platform. Class I and class II HLA loci were covered by the typing at four-digit resolution. Typing coverage varied by locus: 629-630 donors for A, B, C, DRB1 and DQB1; roughly 520 for DQA1; over 600 for DPA1; 400 to 480 for DPB1. Roughly 5 DR-DQ haplotypes were handled as single units for association and clustering, since linkage in the cohort was strong. Across about 370 genotyped donors of the cohort, an average of about 250,000 unique TCR beta nucleotide sequences per donor were sequenced, and roughly a sixth of those sequences were non-productive. What the authors observed across the whole study: Most CMV-associated TCR beta chains appeared to be HLA-restricted in a later analysis, and the HLA associations seemed to be driven largely by CMV exposure. A further reported finding was that TCR beta sequences accurately predicted the HLA-A and HLA-B alleles for most subjects in the first cohort. Immune exposure information for the cohort was limited to CMV serostatus. A cluster of highly shared sequence variants was judged likely to represent a technical artifact of the sequencing pipeline. A later genetic analysis reported fewer N-insertions in productive TCRs among donors in an Asian-associated ancestry cluster than the roughly 700-donor mean. Three of the identified cytomegalovirus-associated TCR beta chains were confirmed in vitro to be specific for cytomegalovirus antigens. Assigning TCR associations to individual alleles was difficult when HLA alleles, especially DR and DQ, strongly co-occurred. A later analysis found that HLA-associated TCR beta chains were more clonally expanded and had lower generation probabilities than equally common non-associated chains. In a later analysis, some 18,000 TCR beta sequences were associated with specific HLA alleles at a false discovery rate of 0.05. In a later analysis, the rate of TCR association differed among HLA loci, with DRB1 alleles having the most associated TCRs and HLA-C alleles having the fewest. Because counts were too low, approximately 15 rarely observed V segments, including chromosome 9 orphons, were excluded from the earlier analysis of around 590 of the donors. It was suggested by the authors that the approach could potentially be generalized to other disease states and immunological phenotypes. Across donors, most TCR sequences were observed very rarely, whereas some public TCRs were present in many individuals. Because some donors lacked HLA typing at each locus, the association tests relied only on the typed subset. Several of the top co-occurrence clusters appeared to be linked to parvovirus B19, influenza, CMV and Epstein-Barr virus, according to a later analysis. In the study, 150 to 200 TCR beta chains were listed as associated with cytomegalovirus. Only TCR beta chains were sequenced in this cohort, and the absence of alpha or paired-chain data limited detectable features. In both the original and validation cohorts, the classifier was reported to diagnose cytomegalovirus status with high specificity and sensitivity. Roughly uniform sequencing depth across donors was assumed in presence/absence analyses, although this assumption may not hold. Linkage disequilibrium might explain the correlated functional status among segregating V segments, but an unknown experimental factor could not be excluded. A later genetic analysis associated a missense DCLRE1C variant with V-gene and J-gene trimming of TCR beta chains, and an independent cohort replicated the association. In an earlier analysis of more than 450 of the donors, most TCR beta V segments were observed in productive rearrangements about 87% or about 30% of the time, broadly matching IMGT annotations.

In total, around 600 healthy bone marrow donors made up the cohort. At the time of sampling, every cohort member was nominally healthy, though immune exposures that went unrecorded were likely present. The donor was CMV seronegative and belonged to the group of 350 to 400 seronegative cohort members. A peripheral blood sample was provided by each donor, and peripheral blood mononuclear cells were used for TCR beta sequencing. Genomic DNA was extracted from the blood cell samples with the Qiagen DNeasy Blood Extraction Kit. The source of this sequence is a man aged 30 to 45 in good health and CMV-seronegative. Sequenced input: PBMCs.

The sequenced DNA is TGTGCCAGCAGCTTGGTTCCCGGGCAGCCCCAGCATTTT. Its translation is CASSLVPGQPQHF. The chain is assembled from TRBV5-4 and TRBJ1-5; the D gene is unclear. Spanning cysteine to phenylalanine, the CDR3 consists of 13 amino acids. The entry retains the CDR3 DNA only, 39 bases that are in frame from base 1. The germline V gene (reference sequence) specifies SGHNT as CDR1 and YYREEE as CDR2. Deletion took 0 bases off V and 7 bases off J, with a span of 8 bases between the germline ends. The CDR3 plus the reference TRBV5-4 and TRBJ1-5 genes for the other parts give the full variable domain: ETGVTQSPTHLIKTRGQQVTLRCSSQSGHNTVSWYQQALGQGPQFIFQYYREEENGRGNFPPRFSGLQFPNYSSELNVNALELDDSALYLCASSLVPGQPQHFGDGTRLSIL.